These T cell receptor beta chains were read from a single sample in a study of T cell responses to AZD1222 COVID-19 vaccine. Measured with immunoSEQ multiplex PCR; TCRdb has only the in-frame clones, and not every one. Found here are approximately 140,000 clones, over 85% of them singletons; the top ten hold approximately 5.7%. Sequenced here: peripheral blood, sampled on day 0 of AZD1222 vaccination. These receptors all come from an adult in good health. The CDR3 runs from the conserved cysteine through the conserved F or W. The order of the fields is clone size, J gene, V gene, D gene, CDR3 length, CDR3 DNA, CDR3 protein. The D gene is left open where the match is weak. Rows give clone size only sometimes, using once, few, many, or a class for an expanded clone.

clone size: -
J gene: TRBJ2-7
V gene: TRBV11-3
D gene: -
CDR3 length: 11
CDR3 DNA: TGTGCCAGCAGCTTAACAGGCGAGCAGTACTTC
CDR3 protein: CASSLTGEQYF

clone size: -
J gene: TRBJ1-1
V gene: TRBV6-5
D gene: TRBD1
CDR3 length: 14
CDR3 DNA: TGTGCCAGCAGCCCAGGGGGGATGAACACTGAAGCTTTCTTT
CDR3 protein: CASSPGGMNTEAFF

clone size: -
J gene: TRBJ1-5
V gene: TRBV19
D gene: -
CDR3 length: 16
CDR3 DNA: TGTGCCAGTAGTATTGTGCAGGGCTTTTCGGGTCAGCCCCAGCATTTT
CDR3 protein: CASSIVQGFSGQPQHF

clone size: -
J gene: TRBJ2-1
V gene: TRBV9
D gene: -
CDR3 length: 14
CDR3 DNA: TGTGCCAGCAGCGTCCGAGGAGCGAACAATGAGCAGTTCTTC
CDR3 protein: CASSVRGANNEQFF

clone size: -
J gene: TRBJ2-7
V gene: TRBV7-2
D gene: -
CDR3 length: 13
CDR3 DNA: TGTGCCAGCAGACCCCTGAGCTCCTACGAGCAGTACTTC
CDR3 protein: CASRPLSSYEQYF

clone size: -
J gene: TRBJ2-7
V gene: TRBV11-2
D gene: TRBD1
CDR3 length: 16
CDR3 DNA: TGTGCCAGCAGCTCAAACTCCAGGACAGGGTTGGACGAGCAGTACTTC
CDR3 protein: CASSSNSRTGLDEQYF

clone size: -
J gene: TRBJ2-7
V gene: TRBV29-1
D gene: -
CDR3 length: 11
CDR3 DNA: TGCAGCGGGGGTTTCACCTACGAGCAGTACTTC
CDR3 protein: CSGGFTYEQYF

clone size: -
J gene: TRBJ2-7
V gene: TRBV19
D gene: -
CDR3 length: 16
CDR3 DNA: TGTGCCAGTAGTATCACCGGCGGGCCGAGGAGCTACGAGCAGTACTTC
CDR3 protein: CASSITGGPRSYEQYF

clone size: -
J gene: TRBJ1-6
V gene: TRBV4-1
D gene: -
CDR3 length: 14
CDR3 DNA: TGCGCCAGCAGCCTCGGGTCGTTGAATTCACCCCTCCACTTT
CDR3 protein: CASSLGSLNSPLHF

clone size: -
J gene: TRBJ2-2
V gene: TRBV27
D gene: -
CDR3 length: 13
CDR3 DNA: TGTGCCAGCAAAGGGGCGGGCACCGGGGAGCTGTTTTTT
CDR3 protein: CASKGAGTGELFF

clone size: -
J gene: TRBJ1-1
V gene: TRBV11-3
D gene: -
CDR3 length: 14
CDR3 DNA: TGTGCCAGCAGCCTGTTCGAGTCGAACACTGAAGCTTTCTTT
CDR3 protein: CASSLFESNTEAFF

clone size: -
J gene: TRBJ1-6
V gene: TRBV5-5
D gene: -
CDR3 length: 14
CDR3 DNA: TGTGCCAGCAGCGGCGTGGTTGGGAATTCACCCCTCCACTTT
CDR3 protein: CASSGVVGNSPLHF

clone size: -
J gene: TRBJ1-2
V gene: TRBV25-1
D gene: -
CDR3 length: 13
CDR3 DNA: TGTGCCAGCAGTGATCAGGCCTCAAGGGGCTACACCTTC
CDR3 protein: CASSDQASRGYTF

clone size: few
J gene: TRBJ2-3
V gene: TRBV3-1/TRBV3-2
D gene: -
CDR3 length: 17
CDR3 DNA: TGTGCCAGCAGCCAAGATCGGGCGCCGGGTGGCACAGATACGCAGTATTTT
CDR3 protein: CASSQDRAPGGTDTQYF

clone size: -
J gene: TRBJ2-7
V gene: TRBV5-4
D gene: -
CDR3 length: 15
CDR3 DNA: TGTGCCAGCAGTCAGGTTGGGGGATATTCCTACGAGCAGTACTTC
CDR3 protein: CASSQVGGYSYEQYF

clone size: -
J gene: TRBJ1-5
V gene: TRBV27
D gene: TRBD1
CDR3 length: 16
CDR3 DNA: TGTGCCAGCAGTCCCGAACAGGGGAGGCCTAATCAGCCCCAGCATTTT
CDR3 protein: CASSPEQGRPNQPQHF

clone size: -
J gene: TRBJ1-5
V gene: TRBV24-1
D gene: -
CDR3 length: 19
CDR3 DNA: TGTGCCACCAGTGAGATAAGGGGTGCTGGTTCTTTTGGCAATCAGCCCCAGCATTTT
CDR3 protein: CATSEIRGAGSFGNQPQHF

clone size: -
J gene: TRBJ2-7
V gene: TRBV27
D gene: TRBD1
CDR3 length: 16
CDR3 DNA: TGTGCCAGCAGTTTTCTTACCGGGACAGGGGTGTACGAGCAGTACTTC
CDR3 protein: CASSFLTGTGVYEQYF

clone size: -
J gene: TRBJ2-3
V gene: TRBV6-2/TRBV6-3
D gene: -
CDR3 length: 15
CDR3 DNA: TGTGCCAGCAGTTTGATGATGCTATCCACAGATACGCAGTATTTT
CDR3 protein: CASSLMMLSTDTQYF

clone size: -
J gene: TRBJ1-2
V gene: TRBV28
D gene: -
CDR3 length: 14
CDR3 DNA: TGTGCCAGCACCATCGCAGGGGCCGATAATGGCTACACCTTC
CDR3 protein: CASTIAGADNGYTF

clone size: -
J gene: TRBJ2-7
V gene: TRBV9
D gene: -
CDR3 length: 13
CDR3 DNA: TGTGCCAGCAGCGTATCAGGAGCCTACGAGCAGTACTTC
CDR3 protein: CASSVSGAYEQYF

clone size: -
J gene: TRBJ2-7
V gene: TRBV4-1
D gene: -
CDR3 length: 13
CDR3 DNA: TGCGCCAGCAGCCACCCCCTTCGGGAGGAGCAGTACTTC
CDR3 protein: CASSHPLREEQYF

clone size: -
J gene: TRBJ2-1
V gene: TRBV5-1
D gene: TRBD2
CDR3 length: 15
CDR3 DNA: TGCGCCAGCAGCGAGGGACTATCCTCCTACAATGAGCAGTTCTTC
CDR3 protein: CASSEGLSSYNEQFF

clone size: -
J gene: TRBJ2-3
V gene: TRBV28
D gene: -
CDR3 length: 14
CDR3 DNA: TGTGCCAGCAGTCCGGACCCTGGCACAGATACGCAGTATTTT
CDR3 protein: CASSPDPGTDTQYF

clone size: -
J gene: TRBJ2-7
V gene: TRBV9
D gene: TRBD1
CDR3 length: 14
CDR3 DNA: TGTGCCAGCAGCAGCCGGGACAGGTCCTACGAGCAGTACTTC
CDR3 protein: CASSSRDRSYEQYF

clone size: -
J gene: TRBJ1-2
V gene: TRBV28
D gene: -
CDR3 length: 16
CDR3 DNA: TGTGCCAGCAGTGAAAGTCGCTACCGGGTTAACTATGGCTACACCTTC
CDR3 protein: CASSESRYRVNYGYTF

clone size: few
J gene: TRBJ2-7
V gene: TRBV7-8
D gene: -
CDR3 length: 13
CDR3 DNA: TGTGCCAGCAGCTTAGCTTTAGACAGAGAACAGTACTTC
CDR3 protein: CASSLALDREQYF

clone size: -
J gene: TRBJ1-1
V gene: TRBV6-5
D gene: TRBD1
CDR3 length: 13
CDR3 DNA: TGTGCCAGCAGCCGAGGGGACAGGGGGATAGCTTTCTTT
CDR3 protein: CASSRGDRGIAFF

clone size: -
J gene: TRBJ1-5
V gene: TRBV6-5
D gene: -
CDR3 length: 10
CDR3 DNA: TGTGCCAGCGGCACAGGCCCCCAGCATTTT
CDR3 protein: CASGTGPQHF

clone size: -
J gene: TRBJ2-7
V gene: TRBV6-5
D gene: TRBD1
CDR3 length: 16
CDR3 DNA: TGTGCCAGCAGTTACTCCAGGGACAGGAGCTCCTACGAGCAGTACTTC
CDR3 protein: CASSYSRDRSSYEQYF

clone size: -
J gene: TRBJ2-1
V gene: TRBV13
D gene: -
CDR3 length: 11
CDR3 DNA: TGTGCCAGCAGCTTAGGAGGGCCTCTGTTCTTC
CDR3 protein: CASSLGGPLFF

clone size: -
J gene: TRBJ2-7
V gene: TRBV7-2
D gene: -
CDR3 length: 13
CDR3 DNA: TGTGCCAGCAGCTTGTTCTCTGGGGACGAGCAGTACTTC
CDR3 protein: CASSLFSGDEQYF

clone size: -
J gene: TRBJ1-6
V gene: TRBV7-8
D gene: -
CDR3 length: 13
CDR3 DNA: TGTGCCAGCAGCGCCCTAACCATTTCACCCCTCCACTTT
CDR3 protein: CASSALTISPLHF

clone size: once
J gene: TRBJ1-3
V gene: TRBV9
D gene: -
CDR3 length: 14
CDR3 DNA: TGTGCCAGCAGCGGAAGGACAGCCGGAAACACCATATATTTT
CDR3 protein: CASSGRTAGNTIYF

clone size: -
J gene: TRBJ2-3
V gene: TRBV11-2
D gene: -
CDR3 length: 14
CDR3 DNA: TGTGCCAGCAGCTTGGCGGGTCCCACAGATACGCAGTATTTT
CDR3 protein: CASSLAGPTDTQYF

clone size: -
J gene: TRBJ2-3
V gene: TRBV5-1
D gene: -
CDR3 length: 15
CDR3 DNA: TGCGCCAGCAGCTTGGGGACGGCTGGCACAGATACGCAGTATTTT
CDR3 protein: CASSLGTAGTDTQYF

clone size: -
J gene: TRBJ2-1
V gene: TRBV10-1
D gene: TRBD1
CDR3 length: 17
CDR3 DNA: TGCGCCAGCAGTGAGTCCGACCAGGGACAGGGGACCGATGAGCAGTTCTTC
CDR3 protein: CASSESDQGQGTDEQFF

clone size: -
J gene: TRBJ1-2
V gene: TRBV12-3/TRBV12-4
D gene: -
CDR3 length: 11
CDR3 DNA: TGTGCCAGCAGCTCAGTGGATGGCTACACCTTC
CDR3 protein: CASSSVDGYTF

clone size: -
J gene: TRBJ1-1
V gene: TRBV25-1
D gene: TRBD1
CDR3 length: 16
CDR3 DNA: TGTGCCAGCAGTGAGGAAGGAATTTCAGGGGGCGAAGCAGCTTTCTTT
CDR3 protein: CASSEEGISGGEAAFF

clone size: -
J gene: TRBJ2-2
V gene: TRBV9
D gene: -
CDR3 length: 19
CDR3 DNA: TGTGCCAGCAGCTCAACTAACCTGGGGGGTGGGGATGTCACCGGGGAGCTGTTTTTT
CDR3 protein: CASSSTNLGGGDVTGELFF

clone size: many
J gene: TRBJ2-7
V gene: TRBV27
D gene: TRBD2
CDR3 length: 13
CDR3 DNA: TGTGCCAGCAGTCCGACTAGCGAATACGAGCAGTACTTC
CDR3 protein: CASSPTSEYEQYF